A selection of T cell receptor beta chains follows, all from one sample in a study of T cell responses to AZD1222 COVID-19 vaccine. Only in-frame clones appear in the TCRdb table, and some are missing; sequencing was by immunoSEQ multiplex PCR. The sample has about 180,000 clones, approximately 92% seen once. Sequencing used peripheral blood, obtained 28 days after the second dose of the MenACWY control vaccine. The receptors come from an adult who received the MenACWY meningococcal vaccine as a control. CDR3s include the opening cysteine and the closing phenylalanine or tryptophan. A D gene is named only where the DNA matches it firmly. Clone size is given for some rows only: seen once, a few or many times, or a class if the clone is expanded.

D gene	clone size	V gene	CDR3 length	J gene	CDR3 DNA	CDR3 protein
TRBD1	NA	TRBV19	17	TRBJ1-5	TGTGCCAGTAGTGGCACAGGGGGCGGCTATAGCAATCAGCCCCAGCATTTT	CASSGTGGGYSNQPQHF
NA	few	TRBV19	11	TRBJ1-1	TGTGCCAGTAATTGGAACACTGAAGCTTTCTTT	CASNWNTEAFF
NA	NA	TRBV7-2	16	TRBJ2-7	TGTGCCAGCAGCCCGAGACAAGCTAGCCCCTCCTACGAGCAGTACTTC	CASSPRQASPSYEQYF
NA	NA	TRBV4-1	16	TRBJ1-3	TGCGCCAGCAGCCAAGACAATTTCGCCTCTGGAAACACCATATATTTT	CASSQDNFASGNTIYF
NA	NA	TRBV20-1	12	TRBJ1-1	TGCAGTGCAAGTCAGGGCGACACTGAAGCTTTCTTT	CSASQGDTEAFF
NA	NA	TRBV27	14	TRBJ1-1	TGTGCCAGCAGACCATCTCCGGGTGAATCTGAAGCTTTCTTT	CASRPSPGESEAFF
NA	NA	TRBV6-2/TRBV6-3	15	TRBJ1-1	TGTGCCAGCAGTTACAAGGAGGGATGGGAGACTGAAGCTTTCTTT	CASSYKEGWETEAFF
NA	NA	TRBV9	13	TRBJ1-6	TGTGCCAGCAGCGTAGCGGGGAACTCACCCCTCCACTTT	CASSVAGNSPLHF
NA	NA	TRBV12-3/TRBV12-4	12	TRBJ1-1	TGTGCCAGCAGTTTAATGAACACTGAAGCTTTCTTT	CASSLMNTEAFF
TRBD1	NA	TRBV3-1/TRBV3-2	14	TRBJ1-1	TGTGCCAGCAGCCGAACAGGGGGCGCGGCTGAAGCTTTCTTT	CASSRTGGAAEAFF
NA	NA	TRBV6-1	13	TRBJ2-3	TGTGCCAGCAGTGAAGTACACACAGATACGCAGTATTTT	CASSEVHTDTQYF
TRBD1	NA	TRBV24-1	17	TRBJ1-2	TGTGCCACCAGTGAGGGGGACAGGGGGCTCCTCAACTATGGCTACACCTTC	CATSEGDRGLLNYGYTF
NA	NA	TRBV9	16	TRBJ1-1	TGTGCCAGCAGCGTAGGTGACGGGCAGGCGAACACTGAAGCTTTCTTT	CASSVGDGQANTEAFF
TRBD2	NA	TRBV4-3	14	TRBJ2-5	TGCGCCAGCAGCCAAGGACTAGCGGGGGAGACCCAGTACTTC	CASSQGLAGETQYF
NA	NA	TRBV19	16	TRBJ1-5	TGTGCCAGTAGTAAACAGGGTATGGTAGCGAATCAGCCCCAGCATTTT	CASSKQGMVANQPQHF
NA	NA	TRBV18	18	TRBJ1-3	TGTGCCAGCTCACCAGCAGGCATTGGGGCTCTCTCTGGAAACACCATATATTTT	CASSPAGIGALSGNTIYF
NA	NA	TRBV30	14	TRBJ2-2	TGTGCCTGGAGTTCGGGGGTGAACACCGGGGAGCTGTTTTTT	CAWSSGVNTGELFF
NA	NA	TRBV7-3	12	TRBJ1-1	TGTGCCAGCAGCTTACGTGGAGGTGAAGCTTTCTTT	CASSLRGGEAFF
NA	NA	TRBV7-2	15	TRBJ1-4	TGTGCCAGCAGCTTAGTGCGGGGGGAGAATGAAAAACTGTTTTTT	CASSLVRGENEKLFF
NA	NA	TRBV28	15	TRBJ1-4	TGTGCCAGCAGTCTACATGTGGGAATCGGGGAAAAACTGTTTTTT	CASSLHVGIGEKLFF
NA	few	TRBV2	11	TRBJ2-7	TGTGCCAGCAGATACACGAACGAGCAGTACTTC	CASRYTNEQYF
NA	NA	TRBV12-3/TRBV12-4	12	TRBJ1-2	TGTGCCAGCAGTTTAGCCTTCTATGGCTACACCTTC	CASSLAFYGYTF
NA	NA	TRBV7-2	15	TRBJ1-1	TGTGCCAGCAGCTTAGGCGTGGGAATGAACACTGAAGCTTTCTTT	CASSLGVGMNTEAFF
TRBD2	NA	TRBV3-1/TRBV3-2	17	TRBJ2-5	TGTGCCAGCAGCCAAGAAAGACTAGCGGGGCTACAAGAGACCCAGTACTTC	CASSQERLAGLQETQYF
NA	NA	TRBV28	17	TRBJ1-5	TGTGCCAGCAGTACCCGGGAAGAGGGATTTAGCAATCAGCCCCAGCATTTT	CASSTREEGFSNQPQHF
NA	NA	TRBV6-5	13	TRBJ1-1	TGTGCCAGCAGAGAGGGGGGCAACACTGAAGCTTTCTTT	CASREGGNTEAFF
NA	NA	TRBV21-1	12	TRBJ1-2	TGTGCCAGCAGCAAAGTTACAGTTGGCTACACCTTC	CASSKVTVGYTF
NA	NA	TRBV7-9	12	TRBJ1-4	TGTGCCAGCAGCTCTTCAGGTGAAAAACTGTTTTTT	CASSSSGEKLFF
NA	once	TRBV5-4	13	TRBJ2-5	TGTGCCAGCCGGGTCGCGGGTGGAGAGACCCAGTACTTC	CASRVAGGETQYF
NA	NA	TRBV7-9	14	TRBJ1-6	TGTGCCAGCAGCTTAACGGCGGGAAATTCACCCCTCCACTTT	CASSLTAGNSPLHF
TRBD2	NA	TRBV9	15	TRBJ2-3	TGTGCCAGCAGCCCAAGCGGGGGACGCACAGATACGCAGTATTTT	CASSPSGGRTDTQYF
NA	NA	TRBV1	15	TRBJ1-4	TGCACCAGCAGCCAGAATGTGGGTGGTAATGAAAAACTGTTTTTT	CTSSQNVGGNEKLFF
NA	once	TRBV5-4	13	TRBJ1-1	TGTGCCAGCAGCTCAGGACCGGACACTGAAGCTTTCTTT	CASSSGPDTEAFF
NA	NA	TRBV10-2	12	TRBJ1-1	TGCGCCAGCAGTGAACTGAACACTGAAGCTTTCTTT	CASSELNTEAFF
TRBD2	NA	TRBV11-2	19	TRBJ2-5	TGTGCCAGCAGCTTAGAGCCCCGGGGAGGACTAGCGGGGTGGGAGACCCAGTACTTC	CASSLEPRGGLAGWETQYF
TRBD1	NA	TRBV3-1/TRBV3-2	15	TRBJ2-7	TGTGCCAGCAGCCAAGGGGGACAGGGCCTCAGTGAGCAGTACTTC	CASSQGGQGLSEQYF
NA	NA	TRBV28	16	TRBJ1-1	TGTGCCAGCTGTGGGTGGGGGGTAATAGGGAACACTGAAGCTTTCTTT	CASCGWGVIGNTEAFF
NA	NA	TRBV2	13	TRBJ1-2	TGTGCCACGGGGAGGGATCCTAACTATGGCTACACCTTC	CATGRDPNYGYTF
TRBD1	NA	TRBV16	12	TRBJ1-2	TGTGCCAGCAGCCGGGACAGCTATGGCTACACCTTC	CASSRDSYGYTF
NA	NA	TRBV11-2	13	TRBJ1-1	TGTGCCAGCAGCTCGGGACGGGACACTGAAGCTTTCTTT	CASSSGRDTEAFF
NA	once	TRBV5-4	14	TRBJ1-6	TGTGCCGGACAAGAAGGGTCAGATAATTCACCCCTCCACTTT	CAGQEGSDNSPLHF
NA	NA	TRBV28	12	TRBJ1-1	TGTGCCAGCAGTTTAATTAACACTGAAGCTTTCTTT	CASSLINTEAFF
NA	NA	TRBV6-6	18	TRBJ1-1	TGTGCCAGCAGTCGTCCCCTCCCGATAAACAGGGAAAGCACTGAAGCTTTCTTT	CASSRPLPINRESTEAFF
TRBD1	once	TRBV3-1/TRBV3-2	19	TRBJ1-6	TGTGCCAGCAGCCGACAGGGTGGGGGTCGGGGGCTCTCTAATTCACCCCTCCACTTT	CASSRQGGGRGLSNSPLHF
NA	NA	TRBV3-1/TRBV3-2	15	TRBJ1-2	TGTGCCAGCAGCCGTCCCGGGGGCGTCGGCTATGGCTACACCTTC	CASSRPGGVGYGYTF
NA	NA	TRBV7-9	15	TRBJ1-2	TGTGCCAGCAGCGAAGATTACGGGGGGAGCTATGGCTACACCTTC	CASSEDYGGSYGYTF
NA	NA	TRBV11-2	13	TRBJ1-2	TGTGCCAGCAGCTTAGGGACGTTCTATGGCTACACCTTC	CASSLGTFYGYTF
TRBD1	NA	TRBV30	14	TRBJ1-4	TGTGCCTGGAGTAAGGGGACAGGGAATGAAAAACTGTTTTTT	CAWSKGTGNEKLFF
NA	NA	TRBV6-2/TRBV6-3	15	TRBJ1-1	TGTGCCAGCAGTTACTCTTCCCTACGGGGCACTGAAGCTTTCTTT	CASSYSSLRGTEAFF
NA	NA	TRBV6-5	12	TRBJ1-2	TGTGCCAGCAGCTCCACCGCCTATGGCTACACCTTC	CASSSTAYGYTF
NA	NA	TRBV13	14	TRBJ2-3	TGTGCCAGCAGCTTAAACAGGAACACAGATACGCAGTATTTT	CASSLNRNTDTQYF
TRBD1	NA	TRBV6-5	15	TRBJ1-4	TGTGCCAGCAGAGCGCAGGGGGCGCAGCGTGAAAAACTGTTTTTT	CASRAQGAQREKLFF
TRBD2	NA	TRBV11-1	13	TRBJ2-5	TGTGCCAGCAGCGAGACTAGCCTCGGGACCCAGTACTTC	CASSETSLGTQYF
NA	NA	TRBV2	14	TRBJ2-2	TGTGCCAGCAGTGGGACCCCCGGGATCGGGGAGCTGTTTTTT	CASSGTPGIGELFF
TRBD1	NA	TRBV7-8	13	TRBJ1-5	TGTGCCAGCAGCTCGGACAGGACCCAGCCCCAGCATTTT	CASSSDRTQPQHF
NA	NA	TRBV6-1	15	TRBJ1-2	TGTGCCAGCAGTGAAAGAGTGATCACCTCCCATGGCTACACCTTC	CASSERVITSHGYTF
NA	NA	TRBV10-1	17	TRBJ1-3	TGCGCCAGCAGTGAGTCGAGGAGAGGGCCGTACGGAAACACCATATATTTT	CASSESRRGPYGNTIYF
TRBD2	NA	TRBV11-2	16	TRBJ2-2	TGTGCCAGCAGACAAACTAGCGGGGGGGCAACCGGGGAGCTGTTTTTT	CASRQTSGGATGELFF
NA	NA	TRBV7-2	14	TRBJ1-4	TGTGCCAGCAGCTCGACAGCCTTTAATGAAAAACTGTTTTTT	CASSSTAFNEKLFF